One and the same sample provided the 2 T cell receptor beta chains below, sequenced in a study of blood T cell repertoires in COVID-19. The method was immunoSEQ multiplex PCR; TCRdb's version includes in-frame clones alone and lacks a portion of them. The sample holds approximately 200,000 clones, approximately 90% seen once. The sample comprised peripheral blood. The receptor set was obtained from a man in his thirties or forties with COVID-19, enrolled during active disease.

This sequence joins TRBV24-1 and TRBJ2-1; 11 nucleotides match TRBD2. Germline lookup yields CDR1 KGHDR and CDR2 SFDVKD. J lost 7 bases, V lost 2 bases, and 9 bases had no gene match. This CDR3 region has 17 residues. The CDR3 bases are TGTGCCACCAGTGATTCCAGACTAGCGGGGCGCTTTAATGAGCAGTTCTTC. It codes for CATSDSRLAGRFNEQFF.

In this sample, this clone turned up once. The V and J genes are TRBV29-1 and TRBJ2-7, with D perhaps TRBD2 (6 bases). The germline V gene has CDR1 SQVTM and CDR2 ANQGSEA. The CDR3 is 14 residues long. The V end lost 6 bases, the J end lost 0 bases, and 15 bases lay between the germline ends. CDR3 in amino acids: CSVTGLMSSYEQYF. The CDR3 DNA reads TGCAGCGTGACGGGACTGATGAGCTCCTACGAGCAGTACTTC.